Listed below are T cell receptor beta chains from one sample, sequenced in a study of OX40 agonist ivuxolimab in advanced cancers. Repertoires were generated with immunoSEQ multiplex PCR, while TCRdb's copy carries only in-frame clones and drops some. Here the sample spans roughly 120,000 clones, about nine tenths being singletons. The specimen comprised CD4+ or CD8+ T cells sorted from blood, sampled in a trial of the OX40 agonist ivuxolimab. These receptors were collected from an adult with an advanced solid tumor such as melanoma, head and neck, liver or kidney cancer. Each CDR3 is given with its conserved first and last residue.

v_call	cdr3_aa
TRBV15	CATSLASYEQYF
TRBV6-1	CASSPLRGEGQPQHF
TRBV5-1	CASSLVPGSSGANVLTF
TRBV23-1	CASSRGTGGDEQFF
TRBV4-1	CASSQEGSGRVRADTQYF
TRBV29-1	CSVNFGTELSGANVLTF
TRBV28	CASRQGLAGAGELFF
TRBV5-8	CASSFWDGSF
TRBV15	CATGGDGKVRAFF
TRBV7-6	CASSQREPGLGVNEQFF
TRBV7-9	CASSLQGEAFF
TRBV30	CAWGTVRGGFLNEQFF
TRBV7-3	CASSQSGYPGNEQFF
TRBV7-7	CASSANLDNEQFF
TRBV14	CASSQQLASTDTQYF
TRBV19	CASSIRPHVSDGYTF
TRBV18	CASSVSQGTYGYTF
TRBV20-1	CSAGREYEQYF
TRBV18	CASFTTMGKNTGELFF
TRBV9	CASSPTGASSNQPQHF
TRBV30	CAWRREVEKLFF
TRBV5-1	CASSLGRGSNYGYTF
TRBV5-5	CASSFGSHGNQPQHF
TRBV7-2	CASSLEGQGAPGYTF
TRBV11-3	CASSLDPDRSYEQYF
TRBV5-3	CARSLAGIELHNEQFF
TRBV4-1	CASSGGQGAFSPLHF
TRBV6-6	CASSHRRELSGNTIYF
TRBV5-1	CASSYDRVTDTQYF
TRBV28	CASTRNSNQPQHF
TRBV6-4	CASSLSGADEKLFF
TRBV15	CATSKKGQTNEKLFF
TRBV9	CASSVDMNTEAFF
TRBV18	CASSPSRGSNQPQHF
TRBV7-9	CASSRTRNTEAFF
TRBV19	CASSIEVRGDGSGNTIYF
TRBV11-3	CASSDQGRRDTIYF
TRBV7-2	CASSLSGDSILTF
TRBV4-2	CASSQAAIGGGTLAKNIQYF
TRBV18	CASSPAGTGGHEQYF
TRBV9	CASSPNGQGTIYGYTF
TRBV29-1	CSVDNLRDRAYNEQFF
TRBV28	CASSFGGLGNQPQHF
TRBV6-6	CASSSTGTGRLEQYF
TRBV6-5	CASRILENQPQHF
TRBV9	CASSIWALSGANVLTF
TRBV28	CASSPLEPVEAFF
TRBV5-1	CASSLDSSSSYEQYF
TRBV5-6	CASSHYRVQETQYF
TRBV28	CASSPGGPTDTQYF
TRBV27	CASSREGRPYEQYF
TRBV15	CATSRGGRESEKLFF
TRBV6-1	CASRTGGSPYEQYF
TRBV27	CAISPDLAGYGYTF
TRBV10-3	CAISVQGGETQYF